This T cell receptor beta chain came from a study of tumor and adjacent non-tumor tissue in lung cancer. The wider study: Patients comprised about eleven adenocarcinoma, a couple of squamous cell carcinoma and 1 small cell lung cancer. Study results and limitations: Higher tumor TCR diversity was associated with shorter survival. Significantly higher TCR diversity was found in tumor than normal lung.

Three rounds of nested PCR, following a modified ARM-PCR protocol, produced the TCRbeta library. TCRdb recomputed calls from the multiplex PCR reads with MiXCR, one row per CDR3 protein. Among fewer than 150,000 distinct CDR3 sequences listed, around two thirds were seen once. This clonotype has at least ten counts. Its antigen is undetermined. The V and J ends lost 5 bases and 0 bases respectively, with 14 bases between them. From germline, CDR1 is MNHEY and CDR2 SVGEGT. The CDR3 is 16 amino acids. No cell sorting was done before RNA was extracted from the tissue. Chemotherapy-naive patients with new lung cancer underwent thoracic surgery in China, August–late 2014.

V is TRBV6-2 or TRBV6-3 and J is TRBJ2-1; the D is unclear. The source is a man aged 60-69 years with small cell lung cancer. Source material: lung tumor tissue. The CDR3 coding sequence is TGTGCCAGCAGTGTGGCCGGGCTCCCCTCCTACAATGAGCAGTTCTTC. It encodes CASSVAGLPSYNEQFF.